The clone carrying this T cell receptor beta chain turned up a few times. The antigen is undetermined. This sample was taken from a study of identical twins. TCRdb called the 5' RACE reads again in MiXCR, with one record for every CDR3 protein. The table records around 470,000 distinct CDR3 sequences, more than 13% of them present only once. V trimming: 5 bases; J trimming: 5 bases; junction bases outside the gene matches: 4. This CDR3 has 14 amino acids. From germline, CDR1 is MDHEN and CDR2 SYDVKM. Study conclusions and caveats: Compared with unrelated sharing, twin-shared out-of-frame alpha sequences had more low-probability sequences. Zero-insertion analyses might be partly confounded by invariant T cells like MAIT and iNKT. Cross-sectional statistics underpinned the conclusions; the same donors were not followed.

These data also featured in a second study, about yellow fever vaccine responses in identical twins.

The clonotype was recovered from a woman under 30 in good health. The sample comprised CD4+ T cells sorted from blood. The chain uses TRBV28 and TRBJ2-3; 10 nucleotides line up with TRBD2. CDR3 loop: CASSAGTSVDTQYF. The CDR3 DNA reads as TGTGCCAGCAGTGCCGGGACTAGCGTAGATACGCAGTATTTT.